Detailed here is one TCR beta chain. What it recognizes is unknown. These data come from a study of high-grade serous ovarian cancer treatment subgroups. Study-wide context: Samples averaged roughly 15,000 reads and around 7,000 unique TCR beta rearrangements.

Study-wide findings and caveats: The analyses considered CDR3 and ignored CDR1 and CDR2. Clonal relatedness tracked neoantigen level, and by trend copy number and mutation load.

TCRdb's copy holds only in-frame clones and misses some; the assay was immunoSEQ multiplex PCR. This sample has about 10,000 clones, with roughly four fifths found just once. The tumor samples were collected prior to definitive surgery or chemotherapy. J gave up 0 bases and V 6 bases, and 6 bases lay outside the gene matches. CDR1 and CDR2 (germline): SGHAT, FQNNGV. The CDR3 consists of 16 residues. The TCR originated in a human donor with high-grade serous ovarian cancer. The V gene is TRBV11-2, the J gene TRBJ2-1; TRBD1 matches 9 bases. Sample: tumor tissue. CDR3: CASRSPGQGSYNEQFF. The CDR3 DNA follows: TGTGCCAGCAGGTCCCCGGGACAGGGCTCCTACAATGAGCAGTTCTTC.